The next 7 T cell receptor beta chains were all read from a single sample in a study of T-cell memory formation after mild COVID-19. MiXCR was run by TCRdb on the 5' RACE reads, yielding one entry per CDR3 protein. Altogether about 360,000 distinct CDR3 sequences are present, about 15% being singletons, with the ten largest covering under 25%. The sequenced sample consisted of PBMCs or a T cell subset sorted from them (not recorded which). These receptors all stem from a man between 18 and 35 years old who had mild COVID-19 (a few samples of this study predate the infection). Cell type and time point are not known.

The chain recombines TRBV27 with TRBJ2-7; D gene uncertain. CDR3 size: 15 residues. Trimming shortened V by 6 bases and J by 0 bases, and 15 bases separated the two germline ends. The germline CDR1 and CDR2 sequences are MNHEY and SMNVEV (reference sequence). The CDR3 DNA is TGTGCCAGCAGCCCAAACGGACGGCACTCCTACGAGCAGTACTTC. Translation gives CASSPNGRHSYEQYF.

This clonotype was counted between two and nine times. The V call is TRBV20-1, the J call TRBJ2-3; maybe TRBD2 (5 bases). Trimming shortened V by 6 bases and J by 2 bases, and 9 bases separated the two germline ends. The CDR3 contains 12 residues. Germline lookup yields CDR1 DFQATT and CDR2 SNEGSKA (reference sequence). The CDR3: CSANGVTDTQYF. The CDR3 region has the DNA TGCAGTGCCAACGGGGTCACAGATACGCAGTATTTT.

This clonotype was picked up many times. The CDR3 loop reads CASSQGDPRAGGTDTQYF. Here the CDR3 DNA reads TGCGCCAGCAGCCAAGGGGACCCTCGAGCGGGGGGCACAGATACGCAGTATTTT. The chain couples TRBV4-1 to TRBJ2-3; TRBD2 matches at 8 bases. CDR1 and CDR2 from the germline V gene are MGHRA and YSYEKL. V was pared by 1 base and J by 1 base, with 10 bases of the junction left unmatched. This CDR3 contains 18 residues.

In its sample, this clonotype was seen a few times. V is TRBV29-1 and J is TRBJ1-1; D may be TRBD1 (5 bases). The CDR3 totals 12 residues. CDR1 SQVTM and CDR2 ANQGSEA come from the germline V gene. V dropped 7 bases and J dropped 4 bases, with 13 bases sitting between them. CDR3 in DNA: TGCAGCGGGAGGTTTGGGGGCACTGAAGCTTTCTTT. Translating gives CSGRFGGTEAFF.

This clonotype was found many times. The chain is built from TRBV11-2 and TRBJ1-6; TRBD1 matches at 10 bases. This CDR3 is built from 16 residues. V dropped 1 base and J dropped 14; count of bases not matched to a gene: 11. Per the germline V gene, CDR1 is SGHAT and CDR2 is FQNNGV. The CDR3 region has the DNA TGTGCCAGCAGCTTAGGGGGACAGGGGTTCTCGGATTCCCTCCACTTT. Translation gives CASSLGGQGFSDSLHF. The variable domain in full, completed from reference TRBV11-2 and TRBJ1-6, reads EAGVAQSPRYKIIEKRQSVAFWCNPISGHATLYWYQQILGQGPKLLIQFQNNGVVDDSQLPKDRFSAERLKGVDSTLKIQPAKLEDSAVYLCASSLGGQGFSDSLHFGNGTRLTVT.

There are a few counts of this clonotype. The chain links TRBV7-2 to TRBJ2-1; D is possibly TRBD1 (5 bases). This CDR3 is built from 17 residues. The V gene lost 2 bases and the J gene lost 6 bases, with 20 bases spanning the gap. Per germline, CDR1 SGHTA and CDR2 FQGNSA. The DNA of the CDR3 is TGTGCCAGCAGCTTAAGCCCGGACACCCCCTTAGTCAATGAGCAGTTCTTC. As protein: CASSLSPDTPLVNEQFF.

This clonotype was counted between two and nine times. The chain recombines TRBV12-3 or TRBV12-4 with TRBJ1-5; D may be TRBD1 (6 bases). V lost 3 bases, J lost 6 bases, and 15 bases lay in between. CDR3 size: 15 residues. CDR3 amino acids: CASSLGGGAGQPQHF. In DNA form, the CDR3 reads TGTGCCAGCAGTTTGGGGGGGGGCGCGGGTCAGCCCCAGCATTTT.